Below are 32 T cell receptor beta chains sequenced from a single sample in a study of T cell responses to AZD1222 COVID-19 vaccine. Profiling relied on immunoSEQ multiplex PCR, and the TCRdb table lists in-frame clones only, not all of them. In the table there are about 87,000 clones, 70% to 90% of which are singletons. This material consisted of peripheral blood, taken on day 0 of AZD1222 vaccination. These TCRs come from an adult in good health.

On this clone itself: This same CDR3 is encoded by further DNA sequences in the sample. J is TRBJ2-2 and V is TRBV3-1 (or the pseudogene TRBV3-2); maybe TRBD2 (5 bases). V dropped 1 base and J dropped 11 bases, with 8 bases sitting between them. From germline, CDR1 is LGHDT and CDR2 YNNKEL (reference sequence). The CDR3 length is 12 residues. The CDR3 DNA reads TGTGCCAGCAGCCAAGGTGCGGGCGAGCTGTTTTTT. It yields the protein CASSQGAGELFF.

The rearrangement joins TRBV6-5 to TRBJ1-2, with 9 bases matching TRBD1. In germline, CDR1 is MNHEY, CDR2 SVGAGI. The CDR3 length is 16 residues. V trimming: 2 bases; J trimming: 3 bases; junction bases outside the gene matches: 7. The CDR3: CASSYKQGASHYGYTF. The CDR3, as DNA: TGTGCCAGCAGTTACAAACAGGGGGCTTCTCACTATGGCTACACCTTC.

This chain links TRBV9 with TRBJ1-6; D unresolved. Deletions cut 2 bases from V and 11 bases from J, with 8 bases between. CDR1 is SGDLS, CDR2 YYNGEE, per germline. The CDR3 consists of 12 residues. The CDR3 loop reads CASSVGVPPLHF. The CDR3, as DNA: TGTGCCAGCAGCGTTGGTGTTCCACCCCTCCACTTT.

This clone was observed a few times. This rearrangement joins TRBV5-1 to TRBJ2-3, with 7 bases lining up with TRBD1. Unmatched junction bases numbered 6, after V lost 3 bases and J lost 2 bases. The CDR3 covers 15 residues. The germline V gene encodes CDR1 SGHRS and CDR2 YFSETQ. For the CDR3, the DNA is TGCGCCAGCAGCTCCCTGGGACAGCACACAGATACGCAGTATTTT. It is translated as CASSSLGQHTDTQYF.

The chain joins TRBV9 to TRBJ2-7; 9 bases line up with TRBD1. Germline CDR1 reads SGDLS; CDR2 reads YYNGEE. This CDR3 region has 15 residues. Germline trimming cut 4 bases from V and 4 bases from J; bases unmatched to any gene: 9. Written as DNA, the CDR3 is TGTGCCAGCAGCCCAAGGGAGACAGGGGGTTACGAGCAGTACTTC. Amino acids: CASSPRETGGYEQYF.

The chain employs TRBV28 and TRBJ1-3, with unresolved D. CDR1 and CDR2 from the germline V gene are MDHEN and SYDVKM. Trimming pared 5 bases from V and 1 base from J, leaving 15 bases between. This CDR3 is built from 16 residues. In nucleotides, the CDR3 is TGTGCCAGCAGTCCCACAGCTATTAGTTCTGGAAACACCATATATTTT. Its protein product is CASSPTAISSGNTIYF.

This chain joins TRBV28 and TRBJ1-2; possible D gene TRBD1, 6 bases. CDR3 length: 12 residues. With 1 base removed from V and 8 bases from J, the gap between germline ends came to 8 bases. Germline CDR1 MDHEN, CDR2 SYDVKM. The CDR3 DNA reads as TGTGCCAGCAGTTTATACGGGGGCGGCTACACCTTC. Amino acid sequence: CASSLYGGGYTF.

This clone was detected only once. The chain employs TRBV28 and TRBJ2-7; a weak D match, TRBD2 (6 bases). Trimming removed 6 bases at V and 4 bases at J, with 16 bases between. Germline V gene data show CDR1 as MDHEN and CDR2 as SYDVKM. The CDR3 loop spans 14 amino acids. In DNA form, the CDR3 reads TGTGCCAGCAGCCAAACTAGCAGTCCGTACGAGCAGTACTTC. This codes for CASSQTSSPYEQYF. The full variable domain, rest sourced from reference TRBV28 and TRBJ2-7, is DVKVTQSSRYLVKRTGEKVFLECVQDMDHENMFWYRQDPGLGLRLIYFSYDVKMKEKGDIPEGYSVSREKKERFSLILESASTNQTSMYLCASSQTSSPYEQYFGPGTRLTVT.

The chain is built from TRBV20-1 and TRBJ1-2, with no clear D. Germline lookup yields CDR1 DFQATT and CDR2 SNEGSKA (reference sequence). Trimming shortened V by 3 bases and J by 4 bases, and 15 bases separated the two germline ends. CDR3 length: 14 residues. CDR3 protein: CSASPLQGTYGYTF. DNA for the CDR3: TGCAGTGCTAGTCCCCTCCAAGGAACCTATGGCTACACCTTC.

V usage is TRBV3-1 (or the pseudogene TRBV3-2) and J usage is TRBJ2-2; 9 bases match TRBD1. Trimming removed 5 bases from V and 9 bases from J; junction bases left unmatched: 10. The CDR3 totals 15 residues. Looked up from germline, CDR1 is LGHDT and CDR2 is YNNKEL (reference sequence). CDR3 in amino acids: CASSYNRGRARELFF. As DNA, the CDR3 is TGTGCCAGCAGCTATAACAGGGGGCGCGCTCGGGAGCTGTTTTTT.

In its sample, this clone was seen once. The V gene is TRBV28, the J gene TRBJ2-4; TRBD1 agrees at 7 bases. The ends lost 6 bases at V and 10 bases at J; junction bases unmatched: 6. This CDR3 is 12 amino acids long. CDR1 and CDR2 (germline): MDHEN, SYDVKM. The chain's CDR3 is CASSRTGRIQYF. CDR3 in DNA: TGTGCCAGCAGCAGGACAGGACGAATTCAGTACTTC. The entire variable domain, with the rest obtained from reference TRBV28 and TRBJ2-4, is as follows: DVKVTQSSRYLVKRTGEKVFLECVQDMDHENMFWYRQDPGLGLRLIYFSYDVKMKEKGDIPEGYSVSREKKERFSLILESASTNQTSMYLCASSRTGRIQYFGAGTRLSVL.

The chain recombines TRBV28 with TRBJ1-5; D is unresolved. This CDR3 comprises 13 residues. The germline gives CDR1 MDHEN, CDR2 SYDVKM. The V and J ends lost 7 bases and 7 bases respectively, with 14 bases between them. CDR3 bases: TGTGCCAGCACCAACAACCGGGTACAGCCCCAGCATTTT. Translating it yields CASTNNRVQPQHF. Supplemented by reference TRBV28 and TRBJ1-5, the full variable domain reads DVKVTQSSRYLVKRTGEKVFLECVQDMDHENMFWYRQDPGLGLRLIYFSYDVKMKEKGDIPEGYSVSREKKERFSLILESASTNQTSMYLCASTNNRVQPQHFGDGTRLSIL.

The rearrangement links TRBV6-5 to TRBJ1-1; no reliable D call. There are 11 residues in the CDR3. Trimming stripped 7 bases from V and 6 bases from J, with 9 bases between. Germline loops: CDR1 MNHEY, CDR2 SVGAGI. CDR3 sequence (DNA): TGTGCCAGCACCGATCGGGCTGAAGCTTTCTTT. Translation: CASTDRAEAFF.

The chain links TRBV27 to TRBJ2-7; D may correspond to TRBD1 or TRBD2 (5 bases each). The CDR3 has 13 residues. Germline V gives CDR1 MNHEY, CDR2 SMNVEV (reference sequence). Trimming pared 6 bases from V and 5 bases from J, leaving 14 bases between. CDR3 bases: TGTGCCAGCAGCCGACAGCGAGGGGACGAGCAGTACTTC. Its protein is CASSRQRGDEQYF.

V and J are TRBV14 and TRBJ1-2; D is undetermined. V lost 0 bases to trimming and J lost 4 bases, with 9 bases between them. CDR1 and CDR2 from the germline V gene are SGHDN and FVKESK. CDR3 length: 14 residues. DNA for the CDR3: TGTGCCAGCAGCCAAGACAGCAAGAGCTATGGCTACACCTTC. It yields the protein CASSQDSKSYGYTF.

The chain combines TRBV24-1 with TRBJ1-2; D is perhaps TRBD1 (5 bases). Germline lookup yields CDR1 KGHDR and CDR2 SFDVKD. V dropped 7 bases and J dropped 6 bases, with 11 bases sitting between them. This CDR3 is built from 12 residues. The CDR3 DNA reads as TGTGCCACCAGCCAGGGATACGATGGCTACACCTTC. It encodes CATSQGYDGYTF.

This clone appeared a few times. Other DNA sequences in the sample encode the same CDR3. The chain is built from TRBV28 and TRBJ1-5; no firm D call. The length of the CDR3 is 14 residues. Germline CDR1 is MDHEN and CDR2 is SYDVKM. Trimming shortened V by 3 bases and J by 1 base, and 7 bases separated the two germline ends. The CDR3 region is CASSLLGSNQPQHF. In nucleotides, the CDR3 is TGTGCCAGCAGTTTGTTGGGAAGCAATCAGCCCCAGCATTTT.

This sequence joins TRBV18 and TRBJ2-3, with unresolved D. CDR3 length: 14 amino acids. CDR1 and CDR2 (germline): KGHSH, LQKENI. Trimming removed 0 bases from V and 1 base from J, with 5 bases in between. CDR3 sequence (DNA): TGTGCCAGCTCACCACCGTCGCGCACAGATACGCAGTATTTT. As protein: CASSPPSRTDTQYF.

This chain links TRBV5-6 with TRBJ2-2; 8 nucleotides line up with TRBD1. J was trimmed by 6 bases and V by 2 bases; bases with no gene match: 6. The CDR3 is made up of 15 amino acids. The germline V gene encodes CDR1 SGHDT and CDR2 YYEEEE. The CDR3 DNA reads TGTGCCAGCAGCTTCCTCCAGGGGGCCCCCGGGGAGCTGTTTTTT. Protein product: CASSFLQGAPGELFF.

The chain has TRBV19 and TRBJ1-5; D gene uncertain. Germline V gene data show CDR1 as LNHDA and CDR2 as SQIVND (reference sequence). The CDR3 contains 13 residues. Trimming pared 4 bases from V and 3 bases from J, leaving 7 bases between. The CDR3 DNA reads TGTGCCAGTAGTAAAGTTATCAATCAGCCCCAGCATTTT. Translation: CASSKVINQPQHF.

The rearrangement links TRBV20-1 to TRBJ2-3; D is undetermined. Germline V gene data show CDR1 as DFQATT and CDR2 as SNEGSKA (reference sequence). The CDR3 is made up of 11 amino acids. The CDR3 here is CSPAYSDTQYF. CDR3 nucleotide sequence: TGCAGCCCCGCTTACTCAGATACGCAGTATTTT.

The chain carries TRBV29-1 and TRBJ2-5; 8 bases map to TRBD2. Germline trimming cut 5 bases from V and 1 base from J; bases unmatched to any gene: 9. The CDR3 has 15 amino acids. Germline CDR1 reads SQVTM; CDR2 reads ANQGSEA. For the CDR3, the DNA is TGCAGCGTTTATGGACTAGCCGCGTCCCAAGAGACCCAGTACTTC. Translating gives CSVYGLAASQETQYF.

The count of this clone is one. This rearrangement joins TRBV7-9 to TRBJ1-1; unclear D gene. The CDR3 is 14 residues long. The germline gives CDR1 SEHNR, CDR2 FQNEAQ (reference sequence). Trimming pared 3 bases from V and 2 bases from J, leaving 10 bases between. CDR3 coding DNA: TGTGCCAGCAGCTTCGCGGGAGAAAACACTGAAGCTTTCTTT. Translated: CASSFAGENTEAFF. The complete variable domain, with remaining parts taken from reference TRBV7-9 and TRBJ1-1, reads DTGVSQNPRHKITKRGQNVTFRCDPISEHNRLYWYRQTLGQGPEFLTYFQNEAQLEKSRLLSDRFSAERPKGSFSTLEIQRTEQGDSAMYLCASSFAGENTEAFFGQGTRLTVV.

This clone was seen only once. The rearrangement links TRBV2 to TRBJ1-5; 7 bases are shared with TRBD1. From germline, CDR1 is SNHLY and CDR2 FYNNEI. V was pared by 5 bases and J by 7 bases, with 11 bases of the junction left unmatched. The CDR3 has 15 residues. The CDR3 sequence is CASSNGEGARQPQHF. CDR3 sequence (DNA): TGTGCCAGCAGTAACGGGGAGGGGGCACGACAGCCCCAGCATTTT. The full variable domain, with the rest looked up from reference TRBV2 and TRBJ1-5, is EPEVTQTPSHQVTQMGQEVILRCVPISNHLYFYWYRQILGQKVEFLVSFYNNEISEKSEIFDDQFSVERPDGSNFTLKIRSTKLEDSAMYFCASSNGEGARQPQHFGDGTRLSIL.

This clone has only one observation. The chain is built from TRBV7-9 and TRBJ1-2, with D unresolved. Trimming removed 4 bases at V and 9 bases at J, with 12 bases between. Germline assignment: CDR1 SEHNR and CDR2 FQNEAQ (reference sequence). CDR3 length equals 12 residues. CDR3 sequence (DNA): TGTGCCAGCAGCTCGGGAAGAACACGCTACACCTTC. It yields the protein CASSSGRTRYTF.

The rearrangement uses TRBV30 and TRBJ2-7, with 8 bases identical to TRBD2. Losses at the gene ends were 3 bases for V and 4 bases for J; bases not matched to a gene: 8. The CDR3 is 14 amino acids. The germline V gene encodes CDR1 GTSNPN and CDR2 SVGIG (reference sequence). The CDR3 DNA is TGTGCCTGGAGCAGCGGACTAGCTGGATACGAGCAGTACTTC. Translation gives CAWSSGLAGYEQYF.

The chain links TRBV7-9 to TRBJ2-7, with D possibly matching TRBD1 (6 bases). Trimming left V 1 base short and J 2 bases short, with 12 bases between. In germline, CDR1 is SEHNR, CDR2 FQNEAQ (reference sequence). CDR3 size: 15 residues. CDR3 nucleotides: TGTGCCAGCAGCTTAGGTGTTCGGGACACCTACGAGCAGTACTTC. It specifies CASSLGVRDTYEQYF.

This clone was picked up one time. Here the CDR3 reads CATSDSSGSRKTQYF. DNA of the CDR3: TGTGCCACCAGTGATTCCAGCGGGAGTAGGAAGACCCAGTACTTC. The V call is TRBV24-1, the J call TRBJ2-5; the match to TRBD2 covers 8 bases. The CDR3 length is 15 residues. The germline CDR1 and CDR2 sequences are KGHDR and SFDVKD. The ends lost 2 bases at V and 6 bases at J; junction bases unmatched: 7.

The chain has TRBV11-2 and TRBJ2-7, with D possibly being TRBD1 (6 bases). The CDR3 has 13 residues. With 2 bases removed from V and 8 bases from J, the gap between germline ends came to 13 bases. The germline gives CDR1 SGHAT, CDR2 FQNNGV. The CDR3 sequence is CASSLLDSDKQYF. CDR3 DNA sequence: TGTGCCAGCAGCTTACTGGACAGCGATAAGCAGTACTTC.

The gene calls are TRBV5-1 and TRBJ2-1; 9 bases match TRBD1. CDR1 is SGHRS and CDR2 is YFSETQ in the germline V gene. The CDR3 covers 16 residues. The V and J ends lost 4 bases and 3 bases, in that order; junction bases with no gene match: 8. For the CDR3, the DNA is TGCGCCAGCAGCCGCGGGACAGGGCGCAACTACAATGAGCAGTTCTTC. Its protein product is CASSRGTGRNYNEQFF.

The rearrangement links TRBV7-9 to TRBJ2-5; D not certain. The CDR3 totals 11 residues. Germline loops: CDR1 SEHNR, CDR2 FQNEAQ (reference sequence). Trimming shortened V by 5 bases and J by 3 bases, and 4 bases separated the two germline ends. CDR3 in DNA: TGTGCCAGCAGCGCCGAAGAGACCCAGTACTTC. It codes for CASSAEETQYF.

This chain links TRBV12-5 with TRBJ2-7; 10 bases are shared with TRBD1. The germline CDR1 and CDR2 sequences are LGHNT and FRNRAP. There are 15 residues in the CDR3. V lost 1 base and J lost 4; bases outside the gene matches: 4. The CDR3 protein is CASGLASGQGYEQYF. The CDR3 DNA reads TGTGCTAGTGGTTTGGCCTCGGGACAGGGGTACGAGCAGTACTTC.